Listed below are T cell receptor beta chains from one sample, sequenced in a study of beta chain features in type 1 diabetes. Some clones are missing from TCRdb's copy, which holds only in-frame ones; the method was immunoSEQ multiplex PCR. This sample has some 99,000 clones, with 40% found just once. The sequencing input was stem cell memory CD4+ T cells from blood. The source is a woman aged 18-30 years in good health. The CDR3 runs from the conserved cysteine through the conserved F or W. The order of the fields is D gene, V gene, J gene, clone size, CDR3 protein, CDR3 DNA. The D gene is left open where the match is weak. Clone size, where shown, is once, few, many, or a class for clones that have expanded.

d_gene: TRBD1
v_gene: TRBV6-5
j_gene: TRBJ2-7
abundance: .
CDR3aa: CASSFGGTGGHEQYF
CDR3nt: TGTGCCAGCAGTTTCGGGGGGACAGGGGGACACGAGCAGTACTTC

d_gene: .
v_gene: TRBV2
j_gene: TRBJ1-5
abundance: .
CDR3aa: CASSPPGGNQPQHF
CDR3nt: TGTGCCAGCAGTCCTCCAGGCGGCAATCAGCCCCAGCATTTT

d_gene: .
v_gene: TRBV25-1
j_gene: TRBJ2-7
abundance: few
CDR3aa: CASSESPRYEQYF
CDR3nt: TGTGCCAGCAGTGAATCTCCTAGATACGAGCAGTACTTC

d_gene: .
v_gene: TRBV4-2
j_gene: TRBJ1-2
abundance: .
CDR3aa: CASSQGAGLSYGYTF
CDR3nt: TGTGCCAGCAGCCAAGGGGCGGGGCTGTCCTATGGCTACACCTTC

d_gene: TRBD1
v_gene: TRBV15
j_gene: TRBJ2-2
abundance: .
CDR3aa: CATSTRQGNTGELFF
CDR3nt: TGTGCCACCAGCACCCGACAGGGAAACACCGGGGAGCTGTTTTTT

d_gene: .
v_gene: TRBV7-2
j_gene: TRBJ1-5
abundance: .
CDR3aa: CASSLGAANQPQHF
CDR3nt: TGTGCCAGCAGCCTTGGGGCGGCCAATCAGCCCCAGCATTTT

d_gene: .
v_gene: TRBV30
j_gene: TRBJ1-1
abundance: .
CDR3aa: CAWSVGWQGNTEAFF
CDR3nt: TGTGCCTGGAGTGTAGGTTGGCAGGGAAACACTGAAGCTTTCTTT

d_gene: .
v_gene: TRBV9
j_gene: TRBJ2-5
abundance: .
CDR3aa: CASSVGVGGMRYF
CDR3nt: TGTGCCAGCAGCGTAGGGGTGGGGGGAATGCGGTACTTC

d_gene: .
v_gene: TRBV6-6
j_gene: TRBJ2-3
abundance: .
CDR3aa: CASSYVADTQYF
CDR3nt: TGTGCCAGCAGTTACGTCGCAGATACGCAGTATTTT

d_gene: TRBD1
v_gene: TRBV29-1
j_gene: TRBJ1-2
abundance: .
CDR3aa: CSVDVTGTGGKDGYTF
CDR3nt: TGCAGCGTTGACGTAACCGGGACAGGGGGGAAGGATGGCTACACCTTC

d_gene: .
v_gene: TRBV6-5
j_gene: TRBJ1-5
abundance: few
CDR3aa: CASSYSRTAGPQHF
CDR3nt: TGTGCCAGCAGTTACTCGAGGACCGCGGGGCCCCAGCATTTT

d_gene: .
v_gene: TRBV5-1
j_gene: TRBJ1-5
abundance: few
CDR3aa: CASSLYGYSNQPQHF
CDR3nt: TGCGCCAGCAGCTTGTACGGGTATAGCAATCAGCCCCAGCATTTT

d_gene: .
v_gene: TRBV2
j_gene: TRBJ2-1
abundance: .
CDR3aa: CASSEAFLVQFF
CDR3nt: TGTGCCAGCAGTGAAGCTTTCCTAGTCCAGTTCTTC

d_gene: TRBD1
v_gene: TRBV7-9
j_gene: TRBJ2-7
abundance: .
CDR3aa: CASSLGQGVYEQYF
CDR3nt: TGTGCCAGCAGCTTAGGACAGGGGGTATACGAGCAGTACTTC

d_gene: TRBD1
v_gene: TRBV5-1
j_gene: TRBJ2-7
abundance: .
CDR3aa: CASGRDRAYEQYF
CDR3nt: TGCGCCAGCGGCCGGGACAGGGCCTACGAGCAGTACTTC

d_gene: .
v_gene: TRBV9
j_gene: TRBJ1-1
abundance: .
CDR3aa: CASSPHTGMNTEAFF
CDR3nt: TGTGCCAGCAGCCCCCATACAGGGATGAACACTGAAGCTTTCTTT

d_gene: .
v_gene: TRBV5-4
j_gene: TRBJ1-5
abundance: .
CDR3aa: CASSPGTTRNQPQHF
CDR3nt: TGTGCCAGCAGCCCCGGGACAACCCGCAATCAGCCCCAGCATTTT

d_gene: TRBD2
v_gene: TRBV10-3
j_gene: TRBJ2-2
abundance: .
CDR3aa: CAIRGTSWAGELFF
CDR3nt: TGTGCCATCAGAGGGACTAGTTGGGCCGGGGAGCTGTTTTTT

d_gene: TRBD2
v_gene: TRBV7-8
j_gene: TRBJ2-7
abundance: .
CDR3aa: CASSPRRPGLAGAISYEQYF
CDR3nt: TGTGCCAGCAGCCCGCGCCGACCGGGACTAGCGGGGGCTATCTCCTACGAGCAGTACTTC

d_gene: TRBD2
v_gene: TRBV11-2
j_gene: TRBJ2-1
abundance: .
CDR3aa: CASSYPRSGRMGSYNEQFF
CDR3nt: TGTGCCAGCAGCTACCCCCGAAGCGGGAGAATGGGCTCCTACAATGAGCAGTTCTTC

d_gene: .
v_gene: TRBV6-1
j_gene: TRBJ2-3
abundance: .
CDR3aa: CASSEWRLTDTQYF
CDR3nt: TGTGCCAGCAGTGAATGGAGACTCACAGATACGCAGTATTTT

d_gene: .
v_gene: TRBV14
j_gene: TRBJ1-2
abundance: .
CDR3aa: CASSPEEMISYGYTF
CDR3nt: TGTGCCAGCAGCCCGGAGGAGATGATAAGCTATGGCTACACCTTC

d_gene: TRBD2
v_gene: TRBV11-2
j_gene: TRBJ2-1
abundance: few
CDR3aa: CASSLGSGTYNEQFF
CDR3nt: TGTGCCAGCAGCTTAGGTAGCGGGACATACAATGAGCAGTTCTTC

d_gene: TRBD2
v_gene: TRBV5-1
j_gene: TRBJ2-2
abundance: few
CDR3aa: CASSRGDSNTGELFF
CDR3nt: TGCGCCAGCAGCCGGGGGGACTCGAACACCGGGGAGCTGTTTTTT

d_gene: .
v_gene: TRBV10-3
j_gene: TRBJ2-2
abundance: few
CDR3aa: CAISAGTTGELFF
CDR3nt: TGTGCCATCAGTGCAGGAACCACCGGGGAGCTGTTTTTT

d_gene: TRBD1
v_gene: TRBV7-9
j_gene: TRBJ1-6
abundance: .
CDR3aa: CASSRGQGALSPLHF
CDR3nt: TGTGCCAGCAGCAGGGGACAGGGGGCTCTCTCACCCCTCCACTTT

d_gene: TRBD1
v_gene: TRBV5-1
j_gene: TRBJ2-1
abundance: .
CDR3aa: CASSSRDRGYNEQFF
CDR3nt: TGCGCCAGCAGCAGCCGGGACAGGGGATACAATGAGCAGTTCTTC

d_gene: TRBD1
v_gene: TRBV5-4
j_gene: TRBJ1-1
abundance: few
CDR3aa: CASSLQGVINTEAFF
CDR3nt: TGTGCCAGCAGCTTACAGGGGGTGATCAACACTGAAGCTTTCTTT

d_gene: TRBD2
v_gene: TRBV5-4
j_gene: TRBJ2-1
abundance: few
CDR3aa: CASSLQGLVSNEQFF
CDR3nt: TGTGCCAGCAGCTTGCAGGGACTAGTATCCAATGAGCAGTTCTTC

d_gene: .
v_gene: TRBV5-4
j_gene: TRBJ2-3
abundance: once
CDR3aa: CASSLVSTDTQYF
CDR3nt: TGTGCCAGCAGCTTGGTCTCCACAGATACGCAGTATTTT

d_gene: TRBD1
v_gene: TRBV6-5
j_gene: TRBJ2-5
abundance: few
CDR3aa: CASSSPNRGIETQYF
CDR3nt: TGTGCCAGCAGTTCGCCAAACAGGGGTATAGAGACCCAGTACTTC

d_gene: TRBD1
v_gene: TRBV7-9
j_gene: TRBJ1-2
abundance: .
CDR3aa: CASSLGQQTGLDGYTF
CDR3nt: TGTGCCAGCAGCTTAGGTCAGCAGACAGGGTTGGATGGCTACACCTTC

d_gene: TRBD1
v_gene: TRBV5-4
j_gene: TRBJ2-7
abundance: .
CDR3aa: CASSLSGGEQYF
CDR3nt: TGTGCCAGCAGCTTATCAGGGGGCGAGCAGTACTTC

d_gene: TRBD1
v_gene: TRBV2
j_gene: TRBJ2-2
abundance: .
CDR3aa: CASSEAGTGGPGELFF
CDR3nt: TGTGCCAGCAGTGAAGCGGGGACAGGGGGTCCCGGGGAGCTGTTTTTT

d_gene: TRBD1
v_gene: TRBV4-1
j_gene: TRBJ1-1
abundance: .
CDR3aa: CASSRGQGGLDTEAFF
CDR3nt: TGCGCCAGCAGCCGGGGACAGGGGGGGTTGGACACTGAAGCTTTCTTT

d_gene: .
v_gene: TRBV18
j_gene: TRBJ2-6
abundance: once
CDR3aa: CASSPFRSQGLDGANVLTF
CDR3nt: TGTGCCAGCTCACCTTTTAGGTCACAGGGCCTCGATGGGGCCAACGTCCTGACTTTC

d_gene: .
v_gene: TRBV28
j_gene: TRBJ1-5
abundance: .
CDR3aa: CASSLGTLNQPQHF
CDR3nt: TGTGCCAGCAGTTTGGGGACACTCAATCAGCCCCAGCATTTT

d_gene: TRBD2
v_gene: TRBV19
j_gene: TRBJ2-2
abundance: few
CDR3aa: CASSITSGRPQGSGELFF
CDR3nt: TGTGCCAGTAGTATAACTAGCGGGAGGCCGCAGGGGTCCGGGGAGCTGTTTTTT

d_gene: .
v_gene: TRBV11-2
j_gene: TRBJ2-7
abundance: .
CDR3aa: CASSLVGGTGSYEQYF
CDR3nt: TGTGCCAGCAGCTTAGTCGGGGGTACAGGATCCTACGAGCAGTACTTC

d_gene: .
v_gene: TRBV2
j_gene: TRBJ2-1
abundance: .
CDR3aa: CASSESEAPWDEQFF
CDR3nt: TGTGCCAGCAGTGAATCGGAGGCCCCTTGGGATGAGCAGTTCTTC

d_gene: .
v_gene: TRBV29-1
j_gene: TRBJ2-3
abundance: .
CDR3aa: CSGQRSPGVDTQYF
CDR3nt: TGCAGCGGCCAGCGGAGTCCGGGGGTGGATACGCAGTATTTT

d_gene: TRBD1
v_gene: TRBV27
j_gene: TRBJ2-3
abundance: .
CDR3aa: CASSPRDRVTDTQYF
CDR3nt: TGTGCCAGCAGTCCCAGGGACAGGGTCACAGATACGCAGTATTTT

d_gene: .
v_gene: TRBV23-1
j_gene: TRBJ1-5
abundance: .
CDR3aa: CASSQRGRRLDYSNQPQHF
CDR3nt: TGCGCCAGCAGTCAAAGGGGGAGACGCCTGGATTATAGCAATCAGCCCCAGCATTTT